A single sample gave rise to the 15 T cell receptor beta chains below, sequenced in a study of blood T cell repertoires in COVID-19. Profiling relied on immunoSEQ multiplex PCR, and the TCRdb table lists in-frame clones only, not all of them. The sample holds some 260,000 clones, more than 75% seen once. The sample taken for sequencing was peripheral blood. Receptors were obtained from a woman aged 40 to 55 who had recovered from COVID-19.

The V and J genes are TRBV6-5 and TRBJ1-6; D perhaps matches TRBD1 (5 bases). The germline V gene encodes CDR1 MNHEY and CDR2 SVGAGI. This CDR3 spans 15 amino acids. V was clipped by 0 bases and J by 9 bases, with 12 bases between them. The CDR3 DNA reads as TGTGCCAGCAGTTACTCCGACAGTCTGGGTTCACCCCTCCACTTT. Translating it yields CASSYSDSLGSPLHF.

The chain links TRBV7-3 to TRBJ2-5; 11 nucleotides align to TRBD2. The CDR3 has 15 residues. Germline V gene data show CDR1 as SGHTA and CDR2 as FQGTGA. The trim removed 5 bases at V and 5 bases at J, leaving 7 bases unmatched. The CDR3 loop reads CASSKLAGAVETQYF. The CDR3 nucleotides read TGTGCCAGCAGCAAACTAGCGGGAGCCGTGGAGACCCAGTACTTC.

The count of this clone is one. This chain uses TRBV7-8 with TRBJ1-2; no definite D call. In germline, CDR1 is SGHVS, CDR2 FQNEAQ. This CDR3 has 13 amino acids. V was pared by 1 base and J by 2 bases, with 5 bases between. The CDR3 loop reads CASSLGANYGYTF. The CDR3 DNA sequence: TGTGCCAGCAGCTTAGGGGCCAACTATGGCTACACCTTC. Together with reference TRBV7-8 and TRBJ1-2, the CDR3 gives the full variable domain: GAGVSQSPRYKVAKRGQDVALRCDPISGHVSLFWYQQALGQGPEFLTYFQNEAQLDKSGLPSDRFFAERPEGSVSTLKIQRTQQEDSAVYLCASSLGANYGYTFGSGTRLTVV.

The chain has TRBV4-1 and TRBJ2-2; 9 nucleotides line up with TRBD2. Looked up from germline, CDR1 is MGHRA and CDR2 is YSYEKL. Trimming cost V 4 bases and J 5 bases; bases outside gene matches: 8. The CDR3 contains 16 residues. CDR3 coding DNA: TGCGCCAGCAGCCCCTGGACTAGCGCTATTACCGGGGAGCTGTTTTTT. Its protein is CASSPWTSAITGELFF.

The chain combines TRBV18 with TRBJ1-2; TRBD1 might be the D (6 bases). The germline CDR1 and CDR2 sequences are KGHSH and LQKENI. CDR3 length: 15 residues. The V and J ends lost 3 bases and 2 bases respectively, with 13 bases between them. The DNA of the CDR3 is TGTGCCAGCTCACCCCGGACAGTAGCGAACTATGGCTACACCTTC. It translates to CASSPRTVANYGYTF.

The chain carries TRBV6-5 and TRBJ1-1, with 7 nucleotides matching TRBD1. Germline lookup yields CDR1 MNHEY and CDR2 SVGAGI. Trimming cost V 4 bases and J 1 base; bases outside gene matches: 6. The CDR3 is 15 residues long. DNA for the CDR3: TGTGCCAGCAGTTCAACCCGGGACAGGAACACTGAAGCTTTCTTT. This encodes CASSSTRDRNTEAFF.

This chain links TRBV6-5 with TRBJ2-7; tentative D call: TRBD2 (6 bases). Germline V gene data show CDR1 as MNHEY and CDR2 as SVGAGI. The V and J ends lost 6 bases and 2 bases respectively, with 17 bases between them. The CDR3 spans 15 residues. CDR3 sequence: CASSRVGVAAYEQYF. The CDR3 DNA is TGTGCCAGCAGCCGGGTTGGGGTAGCGGCCTACGAGCAGTACTTC.

This clone has more than one count but fewer than ten. Different DNA sequences within this sample yield the same CDR3. The chain joins TRBV5-1 to TRBJ1-4; unclear D gene. The CDR3 loop spans 15 amino acids. Per germline, CDR1 SGHRS and CDR2 YFSETQ. The germline V and J ends were trimmed by 5 bases and 0 bases, with 11 bases remaining between them. The CDR3 loop reads CASRPTVATNEKLFF. CDR3 nucleotides: TGCGCCAGCAGACCCACAGTCGCAACTAATGAAAAACTGTTTTTT. The full variable domain, with the rest looked up from reference TRBV5-1 and TRBJ1-4, is KAGVTQTPRYLIKTRGQQVTLSCSPISGHRSVSWYQQTPGQGLQFLFEYFSETQRNKGNFPGRFSGRQFSNSRSEMNVSTLELGDSALYLCASRPTVATNEKLFFGSGTQLSVL.

For the CDR3, the DNA is TGTGCCAGCAGCTTAGGCGGGAGCGCAGATACGCAGTATTTT. Translation: CASSLGGSADTQYF. The chain links TRBV7-2 to TRBJ2-3; 7 nucleotides match TRBD2. J lost 4 bases, V lost 1 base, and 2 bases had no gene match. CDR1 and CDR2 from the germline V gene are SGHTA and FQGNSA. This CDR3 region has 14 residues.

The chain has TRBV6-2 or TRBV6-3 and TRBJ2-1; 7 bases are shared with TRBD2. Germline values: CDR1 MNHEY, CDR2 SVGEGT. CDR3 length equals 15 residues. The V gene end was trimmed by 5 bases and the J gene end by 0 bases; junction bases not matched to a gene: 4. This CDR3 is CASSQASGSYNEQFF. CDR3 in DNA: TGTGCCAGCAGTCAGGCTAGCGGCTCCTACAATGAGCAGTTCTTC.

The rearrangement links TRBV30 to TRBJ2-7; 12 bases line up with TRBD1. Germline V lookup: CDR1 GTSNPN, CDR2 SVGIG (reference sequence). V was pared by 3 bases and J by 6 bases, with 9 bases of the junction left unmatched. The CDR3 length is 15 residues. The CDR3 DNA follows: TGTGCCTGGAGGCCAGGTGGGACAGGGGGCTTCGAGCAGTACTTC. It encodes CAWRPGGTGGFEQYF.

The chain recombines TRBV4-3 with TRBJ2-4; D is undetermined. Trimming removed 8 bases at V and 1 base at J, with 12 bases between. The CDR3 has 14 residues. Germline V CDR1 and CDR2: LGHNA, YSLEER. The CDR3 region is CASPPTTAKNIQYF. The CDR3 DNA reads TGCGCCAGCCCCCCCACTACGGCCAAAAACATTCAGTACTTC.

A few counts support this clone. V gene TRBV4-1 combines with J gene TRBJ2-3, with unresolved D. Deletions cut 6 bases from V and 6 bases from J, with 10 bases between. Germline V gene sequence: CDR1 MGHRA, CDR2 YSYEKL. This CDR3 is built from 12 residues. CDR3 DNA: TGCGCCAGCAGAGACTTGGGTGATACGCAGTATTTT. Translated: CASRDLGDTQYF.

J is TRBJ2-7 and V is TRBV6-2 or TRBV6-3, with a weak D call TRBD1 (6 bases). The CDR3 has 14 residues. Deletions cut 2 bases from V and 2 bases from J, with 10 bases between. From germline, CDR1 is MNHEY and CDR2 SVGEGT. This chain's CDR3 is CASSYGGLTYEQYV. The CDR3 nucleotides read TGTGCCAGCAGTTACGGGGGCCTGACCTACGAGCAGTACGTC.

This chain joins TRBV5-1 and TRBJ2-5; tentative D call: TRBD1 (6 bases). V lost 7 bases and J 2 bases, leaving 18 bases between the germline ends. Looked up from germline, CDR1 is SGHRS and CDR2 is YFSETQ. The CDR3 length is 15 residues. The CDR3 DNA reads as TGCGCCAGCGCCGATGGGGGCGCCATTCAAGAGACCCAGTACTTC. This gives the protein CASADGGAIQETQYF.